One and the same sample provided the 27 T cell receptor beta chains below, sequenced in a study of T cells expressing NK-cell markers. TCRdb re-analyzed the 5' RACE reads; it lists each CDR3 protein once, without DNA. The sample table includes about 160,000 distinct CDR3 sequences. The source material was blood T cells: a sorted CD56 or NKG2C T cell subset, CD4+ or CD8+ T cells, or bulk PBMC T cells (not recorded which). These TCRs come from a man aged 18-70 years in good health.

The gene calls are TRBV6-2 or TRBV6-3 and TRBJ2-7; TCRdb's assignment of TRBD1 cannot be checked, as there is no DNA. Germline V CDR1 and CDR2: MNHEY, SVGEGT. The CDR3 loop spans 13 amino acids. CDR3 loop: CASSPPDRDEQYF.

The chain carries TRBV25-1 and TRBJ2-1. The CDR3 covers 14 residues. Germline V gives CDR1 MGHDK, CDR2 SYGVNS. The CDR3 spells CASSEYTEVGEQFF.

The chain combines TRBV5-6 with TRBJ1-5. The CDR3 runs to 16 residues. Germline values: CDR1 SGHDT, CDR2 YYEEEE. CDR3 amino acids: CASSLGAGYSNQPQHF.

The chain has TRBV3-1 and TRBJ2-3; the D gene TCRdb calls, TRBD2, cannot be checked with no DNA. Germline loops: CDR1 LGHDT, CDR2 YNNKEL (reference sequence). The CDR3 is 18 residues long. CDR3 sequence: CASSQEGSGGPRTDTQYF.

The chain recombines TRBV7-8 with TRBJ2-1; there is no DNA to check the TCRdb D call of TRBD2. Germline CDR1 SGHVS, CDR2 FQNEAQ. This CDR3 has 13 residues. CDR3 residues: CAAGLADYNEQFF. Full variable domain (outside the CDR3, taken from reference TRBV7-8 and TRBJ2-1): GAGVSQSPRYKVAKRGQDVALRCDPISGHVSLFWYQQALGQGPEFLTYFQNEAQLDKSGLPSDRFFAERPEGSVSTLKIQRTQQEDSAVYLCAAGLADYNEQFFGPGTRLTVL.

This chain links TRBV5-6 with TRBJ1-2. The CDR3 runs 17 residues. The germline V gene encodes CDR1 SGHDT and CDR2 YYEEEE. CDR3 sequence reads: CASSLERRPLLNYGYTF.

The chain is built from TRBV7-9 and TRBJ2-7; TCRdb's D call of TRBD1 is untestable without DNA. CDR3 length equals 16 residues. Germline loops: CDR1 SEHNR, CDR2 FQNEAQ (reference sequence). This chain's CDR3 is CASSLVGQGSLYEQYF.

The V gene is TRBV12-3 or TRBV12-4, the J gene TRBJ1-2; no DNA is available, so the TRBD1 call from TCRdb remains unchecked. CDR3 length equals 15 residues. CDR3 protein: CATSLGVRGGSGYTF.

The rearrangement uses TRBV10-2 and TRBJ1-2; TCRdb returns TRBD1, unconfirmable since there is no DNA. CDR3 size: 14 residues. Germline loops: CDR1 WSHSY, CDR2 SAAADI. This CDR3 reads CASSEGRGHYGYTF.

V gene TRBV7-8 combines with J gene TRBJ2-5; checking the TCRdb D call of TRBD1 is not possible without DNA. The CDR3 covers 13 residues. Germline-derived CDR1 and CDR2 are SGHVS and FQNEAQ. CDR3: CASPPPGGETQYF.

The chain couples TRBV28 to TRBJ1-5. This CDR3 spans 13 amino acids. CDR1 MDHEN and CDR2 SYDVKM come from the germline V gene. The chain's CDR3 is CASSVLSNQPQHF.

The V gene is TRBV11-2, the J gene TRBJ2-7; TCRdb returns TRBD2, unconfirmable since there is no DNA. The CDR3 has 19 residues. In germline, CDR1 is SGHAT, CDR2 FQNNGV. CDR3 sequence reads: CASSTGARGLAGDSYEQYF.

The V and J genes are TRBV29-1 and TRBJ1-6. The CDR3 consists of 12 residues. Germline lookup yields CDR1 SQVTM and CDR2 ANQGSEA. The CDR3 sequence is CSVEKANTPLHF.

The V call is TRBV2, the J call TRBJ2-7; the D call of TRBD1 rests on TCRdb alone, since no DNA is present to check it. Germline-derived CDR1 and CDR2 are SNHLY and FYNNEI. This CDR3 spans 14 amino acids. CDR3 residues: CASREDIRSYEQYF. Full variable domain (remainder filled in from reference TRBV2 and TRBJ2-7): EPEVTQTPSHQVTQMGQEVILRCVPISNHLYFYWYRQILGQKVEFLVSFYNNEISEKSEIFDDQFSVERPDGSNFTLKIRSTKLEDSAMYFCASREDIRSYEQYFGPGTRLTVT.

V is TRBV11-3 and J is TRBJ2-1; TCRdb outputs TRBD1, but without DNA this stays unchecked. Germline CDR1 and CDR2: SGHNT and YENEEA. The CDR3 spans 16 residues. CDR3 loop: CASSLDRDSRYNEQFF.

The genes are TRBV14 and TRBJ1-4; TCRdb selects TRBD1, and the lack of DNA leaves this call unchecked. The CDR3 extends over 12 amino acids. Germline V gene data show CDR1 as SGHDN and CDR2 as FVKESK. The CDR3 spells CASRYRDEKLFF.

The chain's CDR3 is CASSQGVGYNEQFF. The chain carries TRBV5-1 and TRBJ2-1; TCRdb lists TRBD1, though no DNA is available to test this call. This CDR3 is built from 14 residues. Germline V lookup: CDR1 SGHRS, CDR2 YFSETQ.

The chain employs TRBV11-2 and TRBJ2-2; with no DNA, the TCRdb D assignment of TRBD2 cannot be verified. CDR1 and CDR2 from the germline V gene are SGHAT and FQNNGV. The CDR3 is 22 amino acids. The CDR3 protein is CASSLDSTADSDDGRDTGELFF.

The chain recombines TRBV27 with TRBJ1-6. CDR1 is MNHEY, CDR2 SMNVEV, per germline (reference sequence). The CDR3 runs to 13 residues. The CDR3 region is CASSPLIGSPLHF.

CDR3 amino acids: CASSEVGTGAYEQYF. The chain uses TRBV2 and TRBJ2-7; TCRdb's D call, TRBD1, is unchecked because there is no DNA. CDR3 size: 15 residues. Germline V gene lookup returns CDR1 SNHLY and CDR2 FYNNEI.

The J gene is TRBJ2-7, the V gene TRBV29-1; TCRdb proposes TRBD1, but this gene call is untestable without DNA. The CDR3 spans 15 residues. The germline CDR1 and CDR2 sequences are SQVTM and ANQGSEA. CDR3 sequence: CSVEDWDRSSYEQYF.

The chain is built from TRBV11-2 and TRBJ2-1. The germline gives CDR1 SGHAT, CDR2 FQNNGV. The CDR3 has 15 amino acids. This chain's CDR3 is CASSLGQGYYNEQFF.

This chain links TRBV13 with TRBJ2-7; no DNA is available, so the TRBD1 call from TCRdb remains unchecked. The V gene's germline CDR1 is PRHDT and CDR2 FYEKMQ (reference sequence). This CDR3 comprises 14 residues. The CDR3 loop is CASSEGQGPSEQYF. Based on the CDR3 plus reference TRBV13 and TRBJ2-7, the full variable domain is AAGVIQSPRHLIKEKRETATLKCYPIPRHDTVYWYQQGPGQDPQFLISFYEKMQSDKGSIPDRFSAQQFSDYHSELNMSSLELGDSALYFCASSEGQGPSEQYFGPGTRLTVT.

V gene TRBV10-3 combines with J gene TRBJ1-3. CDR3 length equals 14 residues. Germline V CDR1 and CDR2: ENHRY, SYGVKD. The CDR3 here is CAISESVGGNTIYF.

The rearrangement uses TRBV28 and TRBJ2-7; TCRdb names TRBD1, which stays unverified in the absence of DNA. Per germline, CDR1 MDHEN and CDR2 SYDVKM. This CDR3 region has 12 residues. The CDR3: CASSRTDYEQYF.

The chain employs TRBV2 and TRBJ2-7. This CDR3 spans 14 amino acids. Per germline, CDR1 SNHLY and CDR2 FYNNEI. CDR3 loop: CASSESSDGIGQYF.

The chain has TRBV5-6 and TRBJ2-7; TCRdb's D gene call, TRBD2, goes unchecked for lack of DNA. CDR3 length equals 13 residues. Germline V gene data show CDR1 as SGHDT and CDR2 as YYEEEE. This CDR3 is CASSPGRGPEQYF.